Listed below are T cell receptor beta chains from one sample, sequenced in a study of cytomegalovirus exposure and HLA in healthy donors. Data came from immunoSEQ multiplex PCR; TCRdb stores just in-frame clones and leaves some out. The sample has around 140,000 clones, around 80% seen once; the top ten hold roughly 9.7%. Sequenced material: PBMCs. These receptors were taken from a woman aged 55-69 years in good health and CMV-seropositive. The CDR3 runs from the conserved cysteine through the conserved F or W. Each record gives: J gene, V gene, CDR3 protein.

J: TRBJ1-3
V: TRBV18
CDR3: CASSPRTTARDTIYF

J: TRBJ2-7
V: TRBV19
CDR3: CATGGGDAYEQYF

J: TRBJ2-1
V: TRBV7-6
CDR3: CASSPGAETQNEQFF

J: TRBJ2-5
V: TRBV5-6
CDR3: CASSLDGQSIYQETQYF

J: TRBJ2-2
V: TRBV5-1
CDR3: CASSSGTSGTGELFF

J: TRBJ2-2
V: TRBV18
CDR3: CASSPPAGSGELFF

J: TRBJ2-7
V: TRBV7-3
CDR3: CASSLERGETYEQYF

J: TRBJ2-7
V: TRBV27
CDR3: CASSLNGIPYEQYF

J: TRBJ2-7
V: TRBV5-1
CDR3: CASSFENSYEQYF

J: TRBJ1-4
V: TRBV7-9
CDR3: CASSSSPRGNEKLFF

J: TRBJ2-5
V: TRBV7-8
CDR3: CASSATEGETQYF

J: TRBJ1-4
V: TRBV10-3
CDR3: CATSRTGRNEKLFF

J: TRBJ1-2
V: TRBV15
CDR3: CATSRQGSYGYTF

J: TRBJ2-7
V: TRBV29-1
CDR3: CSVVYLAGGSYEQYF

J: TRBJ1-1
V: TRBV7-9
CDR3: CASSLVGNTEAFF

J: TRBJ2-3
V: TRBV30
CDR3: CAWAAGGLGTDTQYF

J: TRBJ2-2
V: TRBV9
CDR3: CASSVGTANTGELFF

J: TRBJ2-7
V: TRBV2
CDR3: CASTREGGRYEQYF

J: TRBJ2-1
V: TRBV5-8
CDR3: CASSENPSGRPYNEQFF

J: TRBJ2-7
V: TRBV4-3
CDR3: CASSQGSGLGEQYF

J: TRBJ2-7
V: TRBV28
CDR3: CASSLAWGDSYEQYF

J: TRBJ1-2
V: TRBV5-6
CDR3: CASSLSAGLHGYTF

J: TRBJ2-1
V: TRBV7-3
CDR3: CATSSGRDNEQFF

J: TRBJ2-1
V: TRBV29-1
CDR3: CSVYLEGVYNEQFF

J: TRBJ2-5
V: TRBV5-6
CDR3: CASSSSDRGIRETQYF

J: TRBJ2-5
V: TRBV5-1
CDR3: CASSFSRGGETQYF

J: TRBJ2-7
V: TRBV6-5
CDR3: CASSYGTMGSYEQYF

J: TRBJ1-1
V: TRBV6-1
CDR3: CASSATGNAEAFF

J: TRBJ2-3
V: TRBV12-5
CDR3: CASSSAHTDTQYF

J: TRBJ2-5
V: TRBV11-3
CDR3: CASSPQTSAPGETQYF

J: TRBJ2-7
V: TRBV7-3
CDR3: CASSRSSGRAYEQYF

J: TRBJ2-3
V: TRBV6-5
CDR3: CASTPREGPGDTQYF

J: TRBJ1-3
V: TRBV13
CDR3: CASSLVARAAGNTIYF

J: NA
V: TRBV7-2
CDR3: CASSLGGSGSYEQYF

J: TRBJ2-2
V: TRBV28
CDR3: CASSRTSPGTGELFF

J: TRBJ2-5
V: TRBV4-1
CDR3: CASSENRGTVQETQYF